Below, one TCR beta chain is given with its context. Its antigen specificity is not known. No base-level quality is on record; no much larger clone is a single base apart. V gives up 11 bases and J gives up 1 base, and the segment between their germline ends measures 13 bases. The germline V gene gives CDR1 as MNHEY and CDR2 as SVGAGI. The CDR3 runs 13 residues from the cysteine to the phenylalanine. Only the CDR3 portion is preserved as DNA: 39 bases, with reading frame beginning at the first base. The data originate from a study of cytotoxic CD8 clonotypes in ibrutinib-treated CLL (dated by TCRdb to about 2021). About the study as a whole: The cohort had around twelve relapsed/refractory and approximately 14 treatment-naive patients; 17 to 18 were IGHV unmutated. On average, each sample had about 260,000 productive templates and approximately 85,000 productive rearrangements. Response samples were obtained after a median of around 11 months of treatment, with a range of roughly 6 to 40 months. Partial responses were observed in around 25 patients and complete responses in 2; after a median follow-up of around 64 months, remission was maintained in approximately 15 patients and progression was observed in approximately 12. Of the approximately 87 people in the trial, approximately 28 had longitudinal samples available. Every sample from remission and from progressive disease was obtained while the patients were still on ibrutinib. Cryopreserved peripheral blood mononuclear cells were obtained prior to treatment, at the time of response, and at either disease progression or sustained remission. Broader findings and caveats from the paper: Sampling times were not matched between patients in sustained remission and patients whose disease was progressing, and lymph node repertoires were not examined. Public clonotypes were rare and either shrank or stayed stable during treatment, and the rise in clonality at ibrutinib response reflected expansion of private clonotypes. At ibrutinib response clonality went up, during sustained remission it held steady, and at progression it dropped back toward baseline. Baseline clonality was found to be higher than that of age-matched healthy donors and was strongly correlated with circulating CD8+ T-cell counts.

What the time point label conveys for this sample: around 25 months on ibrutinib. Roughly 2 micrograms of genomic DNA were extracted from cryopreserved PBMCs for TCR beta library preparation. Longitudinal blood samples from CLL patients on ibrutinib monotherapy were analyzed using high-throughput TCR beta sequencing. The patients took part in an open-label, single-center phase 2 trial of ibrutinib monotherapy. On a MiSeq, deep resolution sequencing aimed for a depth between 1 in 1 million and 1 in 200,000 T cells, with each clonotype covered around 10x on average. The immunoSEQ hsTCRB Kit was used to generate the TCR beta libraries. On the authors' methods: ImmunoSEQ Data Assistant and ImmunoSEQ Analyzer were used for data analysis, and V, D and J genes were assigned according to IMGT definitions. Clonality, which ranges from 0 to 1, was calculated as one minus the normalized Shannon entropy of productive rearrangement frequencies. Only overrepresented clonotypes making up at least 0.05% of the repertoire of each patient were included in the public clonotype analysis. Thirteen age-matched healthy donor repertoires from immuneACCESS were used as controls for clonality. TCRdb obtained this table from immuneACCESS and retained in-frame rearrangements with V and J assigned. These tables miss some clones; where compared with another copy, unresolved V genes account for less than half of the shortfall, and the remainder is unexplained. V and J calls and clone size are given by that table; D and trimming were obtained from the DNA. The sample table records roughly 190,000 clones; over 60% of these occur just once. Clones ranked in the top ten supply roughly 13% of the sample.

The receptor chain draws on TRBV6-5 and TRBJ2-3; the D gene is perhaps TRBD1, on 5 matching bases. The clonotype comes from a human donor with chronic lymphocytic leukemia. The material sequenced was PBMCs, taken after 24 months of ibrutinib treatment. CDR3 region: CASLQAGTDTQYF. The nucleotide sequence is TGTGCCTCCTTACAGGCAGGCACAGATACGCAGTATTTT.